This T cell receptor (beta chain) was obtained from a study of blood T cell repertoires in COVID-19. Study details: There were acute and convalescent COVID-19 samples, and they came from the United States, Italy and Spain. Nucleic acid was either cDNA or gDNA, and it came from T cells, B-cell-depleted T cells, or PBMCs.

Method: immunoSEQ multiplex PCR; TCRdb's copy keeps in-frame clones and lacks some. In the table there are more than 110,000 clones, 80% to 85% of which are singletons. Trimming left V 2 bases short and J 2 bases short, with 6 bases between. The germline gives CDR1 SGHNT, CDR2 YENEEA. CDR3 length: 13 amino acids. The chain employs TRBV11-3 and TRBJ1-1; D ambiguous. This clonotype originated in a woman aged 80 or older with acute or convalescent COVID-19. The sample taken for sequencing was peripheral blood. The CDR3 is CASSLFLNTEAFF. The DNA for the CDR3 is TGTGCCAGCAGCTTATTTCTTAACACTGAAGCTTTCTTT.